This TCR beta chain was captured in a study of OX40 agonist ivuxolimab in advanced cancers. Notes on the research overall: Ivuxolimab was an agonistic, fully human IgG2 monoclonal antibody directed against OX40 (CD134), a costimulatory receptor. Intravenous ivuxolimab was administered to patients every 2 weeks at six dose levels: 0.01, 0.1, 0.3, 1.5, 3 and 10 mg/kg. Among the roughly 52 dose-escalation patients, some 20 had hepatocellular carcinoma, roughly 15 melanoma, 9 renal cell carcinoma and 9 head and neck cancer. The dose-escalation cohort was 82.7% male with a mean age of about 65 years, ranging from about 20 to 85. Patients were allowed to have had prior anti-PD-1, anti-PD-L1 or anti-CTLA-4 therapy, and more than 35% of the dose-escalation patients had been treated with checkpoint inhibitors. Partial responses were achieved by three dose-escalation patients, of whom one had hepatocellular carcinoma and two had cutaneous melanoma. Peripheral TCRbeta sequencing was intended to test whether TCR sequence diversity was altered and clonal T-cell expansion was caused by ivuxolimab. The paper reports the monotherapy dose-escalation portion (N = 52 patients) of the phase I ivuxolimab trial.

The trial excluded patients who had a history of autoimmune disease or were on systemic immunosuppression. In every dose cohort, peripheral blood was drawn for TCR sequencing at baseline, cycle 4 day 1, and cycle 7 day 1. Samples were obtained from an open-label, multicenter, first-in-human phase I dose-escalation trial of ivuxolimab. Adults with locally advanced or metastatic head and neck squamous cell, hepatocellular, melanoma or renal cell carcinoma were enrolled in the trial. Before TCR sequencing, CD4+ T cells and CD8+ T cells were sorted from peripheral blood as separate populations. Genomic DNA was extracted from sorted cells for sequencing of the TCRbeta CDR3 region. The immunoSEQ Assay was used to sequence the TCRbeta CDR3 regions. TCRdb took over this immuneACCESS table, retaining in-frame rearrangements with V and J assigned. Such tables are incomplete; in checked studies, under half of the missing clones stem from an unresolved V gene, and the remainder is unexplained. The sample data list approximately 70,000 clones, and approximately 94% of these were observed just once. Roughly 14% of the sample goes to the ten largest clones.

In regard to this clone: The antigen it recognizes is unknown. No much larger clone is present one base from it, and per-base qualities are unavailable.

Here is what the overall study found, with its caveats: On average, CD8+ T cells showed more expanded clones than CD4+ T cells after ivuxolimab. Low levels of normalized T-cell clonal expansion were also seen in some nonresponding patients. At doses of 0.1 to 3.0 mg/kg, clonal expansion of both CD4+ and CD8+ blood T cells was observed from baseline to week 6. In partial responders in the 0.1-3.0 mg/kg groups, normalized peripheral clonal expansion was found to be among the lowest, especially among CD8+ T cells. Which antigens the clonally expanded peripheral T cells were specific for was not determined.

CDR1 is given as MGHRA and CDR2 as YSYEKL, both from the germline V gene. There are 17 amino acids in the CDR3, from cysteine to phenylalanine inclusive. Only the CDR3 DNA is retained, 51 bases long and in frame from the first base. After removal of 1 base from V and 4 bases from J, the junction retains 12 bases not matched to a gene. The sequence was collected from an adult with an advanced solid tumor such as melanoma, head and neck, liver or kidney cancer. The specimen was CD4+ or CD8+ T cells sorted from blood, collected in a trial of the OX40 agonist ivuxolimab. This sequence uses TRBV4-1 and TRBJ2-7, and TRBD1 aligns with 8 junction nucleotides. The sequenced DNA: TGCGCCAGCAGCCAAGTGTTTGGAACAGGGGGAGAGTACGAGCAGTACTTC. This yields the protein CASSQVFGTGGEYEQYF.